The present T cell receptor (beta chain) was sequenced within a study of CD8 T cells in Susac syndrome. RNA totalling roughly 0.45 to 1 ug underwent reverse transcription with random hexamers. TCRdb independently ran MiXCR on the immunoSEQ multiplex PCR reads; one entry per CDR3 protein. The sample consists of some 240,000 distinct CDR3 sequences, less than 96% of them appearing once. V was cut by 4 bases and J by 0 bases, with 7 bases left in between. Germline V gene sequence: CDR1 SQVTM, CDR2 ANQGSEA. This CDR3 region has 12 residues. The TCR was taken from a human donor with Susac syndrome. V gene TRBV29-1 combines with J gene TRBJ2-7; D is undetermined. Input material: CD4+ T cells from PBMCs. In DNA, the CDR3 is TGCAGCGTTGTCTTGAACTCCTACGAGCAGTACTTC. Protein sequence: CSVVLNSYEQYF.